These 14 T cell receptor beta chains share one sample of origin, sequenced in a study of CD8 T cells in ankylosing spondylitis. A single record per CDR3 protein comes from TCRdb applying MiXCR to the 5' RACE reads. The sample records some 140,000 distinct CDR3 sequences, 7% to 8% being singletons. The sample was blood, either unsorted or a sorted T cell fraction (not recorded which). The receptors were sampled from a female donor with ankylosing spondylitis or in good health (not recorded which).

This clonotype has at least ten counts. The rearrangement links TRBV18 to TRBJ1-5, with a possible D match to TRBD1 (5 bases). The CDR3 extends over 12 amino acids. V lost 4 bases to trimming and J lost 4 bases, with 5 bases between them. The V gene's germline CDR1 is KGHSH and CDR2 LQKENI. The CDR3 loop is CASSRGNQPQHF. The CDR3 DNA reads as TGTGCCAGCTCACGGGGGAATCAGCCCCAGCATTTT.

Regarding this clonotype: A much more abundant neighbour one base away suggests this may be a read error. The gene calls are TRBV7-9 and TRBJ2-1; weak D call: TRBD2 (6 bases). Trimming cost V 3 bases and J 9 bases, with 12 bases left between them. Germline CDR1 reads SEHNR; CDR2 reads FQNEAQ (reference sequence). The CDR3 totals 13 residues. This chain's CDR3 is CASSFRGWTEQFF. CDR3 DNA: TGTGCCAGCAGCTTCCGGGGGTGGACTGAGCAGTTCTTC.

This clonotype occurred a few times. The chain has TRBV4-1 and TRBJ2-2; D is ambiguous. The CDR3 consists of 18 residues. Per the germline V gene, CDR1 is MGHRA and CDR2 is YSYEKL. V lost 0 bases and J lost 4, with 18 bases in between. CDR3 coding DNA: TGCGCCAGCAGCCAAGAAGTTACCAATCTGGTGAGCACCGGGGAGCTGTTTTTT. It translates to CASSQEVTNLVSTGELFF.

There are many counts of this clonotype. This sequence joins TRBV7-2 and TRBJ1-3, with 9 bases lining up with TRBD1. The CDR3 covers 17 residues. V dropped 5 bases and J dropped 4; count of bases not matched to a gene: 12. The germline V gene has CDR1 SGHTA and CDR2 FQGNSA. DNA for the CDR3: TGTGCCAGCAGCCCTCCCCCGGGACAGGGACACGGAAACACCATATATTTT. This gives the protein CASSPPPGQGHGNTIYF.

This clonotype was found many times. The CDR3: CASSQDLPGGVMNTEAFF. CDR3 DNA: TGCGCCAGCAGCCAAGATCTTCCAGGTGGGGTTATGAACACTGAAGCTTTCTTT. This chain links TRBV4-3 with TRBJ1-1; D is unresolved. V lost 0 bases and J lost 0, with 17 bases in between. The CDR3 sequence is 18 residues long. The V gene's germline CDR1 is LGHNA and CDR2 YSLEER.

This clonotype occurred many times. The rearrangement links TRBV3-1 to TRBJ1-2; maybe TRBD1 (5 bases). V was clipped by 2 bases and J by 4 bases, with 8 bases between them. Germline loops: CDR1 LGHDT, CDR2 YNNKEL (reference sequence). CDR3 length: 13 amino acids. The CDR3 reads CASSQKGSYGYTF. CDR3 bases: TGTGCCAGCAGCCAAAAGGGGTCCTATGGCTACACCTTC. Full variable domain (rest looked up from reference TRBV3-1 and TRBJ1-2): DTAVSQTPKYLVTQMGNDKSIKCEQNLGHDTMYWYKQDSKKFLKIMFSYNNKELIINETVPNRFSPKSPDKAHLNLHINSLELGDSAVYFCASSQKGSYGYTFGSGTRLTVV.

Many counts were recorded for this clonotype. This chain links TRBV29-1 with TRBJ1-1, with TRBD1 as a possible D gene (6 bases). V was trimmed by 8 bases and J by 5 bases, leaving 21 bases between them. The length of the CDR3 is 14 residues. In germline, CDR1 is SQVTM, CDR2 ANQGSEA. This chain's CDR3 is CSLWRGDASTEAFF. The DNA of the CDR3 is TGCAGCCTTTGGAGGGGGGACGCCTCAACTGAAGCTTTCTTT. Filled out from reference TRBV29-1 and TRBJ1-1, the complete variable domain reads SAVISQKPSRDICQRGTSLTIQCQVDSQVTMMFWYRQQPGQSLTLIATANQGSEATYESGFVIDKFPISRPNLTFSTLTVSNMSPEDSSIYLCSLWRGDASTEAFFGQGTRLTVV.

This clonotype was found many times. This chain uses TRBV27 with TRBJ2-3; 10 nucleotides match TRBD2. V lost 3 bases and J lost 1; bases outside the gene matches: 7. The CDR3 loop spans 17 amino acids. Looked up from germline, CDR1 is MNHEY and CDR2 is SMNVEV (reference sequence). The CDR3 region has the DNA TGTGCCAGCAGTTTGAGCTTGGGGACTAGCGGCACAGATACGCAGTATTTT. Its translation is CASSLSLGTSGTDTQYF.

In its sample, this clonotype was seen many times. V is TRBV7-8 and J is TRBJ2-1; unclear D gene. Looked up from germline, CDR1 is SGHVS and CDR2 is FQNEAQ. The CDR3 sequence is 18 residues long. The V end was cut by 5 bases, the J end by 0 bases, with 20 bases between. The DNA for the CDR3 is TGTGCCAGCAGCCTCAACACTGGACGGCACTTCTCCTACAATGAGCAGTTCTTC. Its translation is CASSLNTGRHFSYNEQFF.

For this clonotype: The junction differs from germline at one of its ends, possibly a read error. The rearrangement joins TRBV7-2 to TRBJ1-2; possible D gene TRBD1, 6 bases. Germline values: CDR1 SGHTA, CDR2 FQGNSA. The CDR3 is made up of 11 amino acids. CDR3 DNA: TGTGCCAGCAGCTCAGGGACAACCCCCGGATTC. Encoded protein: CASSSGTTPGF.

The V gene is TRBV19, the J gene TRBJ1-2, with a possible D match to TRBD1 (5 bases). The CDR3 has 12 amino acids. The germline V and J ends were trimmed by 7 bases and 5 bases, with 11 bases remaining between them. The germline V gene has CDR1 LNHDA and CDR2 SQIVND (reference sequence). In nucleotides, the CDR3 is TGTGCCAGTACGGGGGATCAGTATGGCTACACCTTC. It is translated as CASTGDQYGYTF.

The table lists this clonotype with a few counts. The J gene is TRBJ1-2, the V gene TRBV7-8, with unresolved D. Germline V gene lookup returns CDR1 SGHVS and CDR2 FQNEAQ. The germline V and J ends were trimmed by 1 base and 6 bases, with 9 bases remaining between them. This CDR3 is 13 amino acids long. Written as DNA, the CDR3 is TGTGCCAGCAGCTTAGTTCAGGAAGATGGCTACACCTTC. This translates into CASSLVQEDGYTF. The variable domain in full, completed from reference TRBV7-8 and TRBJ1-2, reads GAGVSQSPRYKVAKRGQDVALRCDPISGHVSLFWYQQALGQGPEFLTYFQNEAQLDKSGLPSDRFFAERPEGSVSTLKIQRTQQEDSAVYLCASSLVQEDGYTFGSGTRLTVV.

This clonotype has a handful of counts. CDR3 sequence (DNA): TGTGCCAGCAGCTTAGGGGACAGTAGCAATCAGCCCCAGCATTTT. Amino acid sequence: CASSLGDSSNQPQHF. The chain recombines TRBV7-9 with TRBJ1-5, with 7 positions matching TRBD1. CDR1 is SEHNR and CDR2 is FQNEAQ in the germline V gene (reference sequence). The CDR3 runs 15 residues. V lost 1 base and J lost 0; bases outside the gene matches: 0.

This clonotype was seen many times. The rearrangement links TRBV20-1 to TRBJ1-1, with unresolved D. This CDR3 has 13 residues. V dropped 6 bases and J dropped 2 bases, with 13 bases sitting between them. CDR1 DFQATT and CDR2 SNEGSKA come from the germline V gene (reference sequence). CDR3 region: CSAFSGSNTEAFF. The CDR3 DNA is TGCAGTGCCTTCTCCGGGAGTAACACTGAAGCTTTCTTT.